The T cell receptor beta chain described here comes from a study of T cells after yellow fever vaccination. Study-wide background: With SMART-Seq v4 Ultra Low Input, the fractions containing low cell numbers were prepared.

Only a few counts were recorded for this clonotype. Its specificity is not known. 5'RACE template switching added a universal primer site and UMIs to TCR cDNA. TCRdb reprocessed the 5' RACE reads via MiXCR and lists one record per CDR3 protein. The table records some 300,000 distinct CDR3 sequences, roughly a tenth of them present only once. Study-wide points: Post-booster samples contained most primary-vaccination clones (nearly 98% CD4, about 90% CD8).

The receptor comes from a man between 18 and 35 years old who received the YFV17D yellow fever vaccine. Source: CD4+ T cells sorted from PBMCs, taken 45 days after the yellow fever booster vaccination.

For the CDR3, the DNA is TGTGCCAGCAGTTTTAGATCCGGAACAGATACGCAGTATTTT. It yields the protein CASSFRSGTDTQYF. The chain combines TRBV12-3 or TRBV12-4 with TRBJ2-3; no clear D gene. V gave up 3 bases and J gave up 3 bases, with 10 bases separating them. This CDR3 has 14 residues.